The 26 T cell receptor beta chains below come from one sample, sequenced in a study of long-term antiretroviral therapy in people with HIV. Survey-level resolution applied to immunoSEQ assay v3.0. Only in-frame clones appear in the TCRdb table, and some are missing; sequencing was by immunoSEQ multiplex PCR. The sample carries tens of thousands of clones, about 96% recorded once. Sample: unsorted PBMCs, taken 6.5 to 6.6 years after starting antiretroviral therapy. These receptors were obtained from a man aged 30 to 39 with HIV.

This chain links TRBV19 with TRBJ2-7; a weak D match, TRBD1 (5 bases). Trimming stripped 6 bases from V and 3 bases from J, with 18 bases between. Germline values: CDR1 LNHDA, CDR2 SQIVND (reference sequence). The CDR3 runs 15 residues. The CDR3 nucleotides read TGTGCCAGTAGCATGGGATCGACAGCCCGCTACGAGCAGTACTTC. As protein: CASSMGSTARYEQYF.

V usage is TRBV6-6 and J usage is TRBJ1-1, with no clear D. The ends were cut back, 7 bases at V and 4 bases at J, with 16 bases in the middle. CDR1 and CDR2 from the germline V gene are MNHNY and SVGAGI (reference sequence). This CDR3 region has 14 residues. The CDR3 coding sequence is TGTGCCAGCAAACAAGGAGAAGTAAGCACTGAAGCTTTCTTT. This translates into CASKQGEVSTEAFF.

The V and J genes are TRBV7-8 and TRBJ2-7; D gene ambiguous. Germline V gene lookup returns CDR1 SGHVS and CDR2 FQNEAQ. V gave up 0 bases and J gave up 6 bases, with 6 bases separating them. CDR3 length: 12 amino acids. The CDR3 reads CASSLAAFEQYF. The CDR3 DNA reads TGTGCCAGCAGCTTAGCTGCGTTCGAGCAGTACTTC.

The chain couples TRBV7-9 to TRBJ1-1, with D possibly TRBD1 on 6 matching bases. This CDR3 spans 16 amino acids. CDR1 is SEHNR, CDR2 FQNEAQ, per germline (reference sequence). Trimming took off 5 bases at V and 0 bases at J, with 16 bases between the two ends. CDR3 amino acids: CASSPRSGDMNTEAFF. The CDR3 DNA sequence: TGTGCCAGCAGCCCCCGCTCGGGGGACATGAACACTGAAGCTTTCTTT.

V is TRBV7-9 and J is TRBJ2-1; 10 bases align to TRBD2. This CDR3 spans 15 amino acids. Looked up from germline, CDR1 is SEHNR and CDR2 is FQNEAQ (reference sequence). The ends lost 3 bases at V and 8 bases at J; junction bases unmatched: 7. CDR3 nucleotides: TGTGCCAGCAGCTTTATGGGACTAGCGTTGCATGAGCAGTTCTTC. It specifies CASSFMGLALHEQFF.

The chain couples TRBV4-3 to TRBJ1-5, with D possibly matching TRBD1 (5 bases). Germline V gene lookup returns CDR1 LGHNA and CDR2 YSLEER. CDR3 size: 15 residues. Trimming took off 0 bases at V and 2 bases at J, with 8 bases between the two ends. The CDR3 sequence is CASSQDGGGNQPQHF. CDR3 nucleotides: TGCGCCAGCAGCCAAGATGGGGGGGGCAATCAGCCCCAGCATTTT.

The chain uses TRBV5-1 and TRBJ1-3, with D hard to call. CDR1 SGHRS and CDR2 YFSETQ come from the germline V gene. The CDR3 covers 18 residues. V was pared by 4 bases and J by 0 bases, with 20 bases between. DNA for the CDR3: TGCGCCAGCAGCCTAAATGATCCATATGGGCTCTCTGGAAACACCATATATTTT. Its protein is CASSLNDPYGLSGNTIYF.

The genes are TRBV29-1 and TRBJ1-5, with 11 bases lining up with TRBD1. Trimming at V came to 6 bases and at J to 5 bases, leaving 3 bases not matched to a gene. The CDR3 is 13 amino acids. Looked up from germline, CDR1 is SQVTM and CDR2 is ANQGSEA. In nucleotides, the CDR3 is TGCAGCGTCCCGGGACAGGGGGATCAGCCCCAGCATTTT. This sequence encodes CSVPGQGDQPQHF.

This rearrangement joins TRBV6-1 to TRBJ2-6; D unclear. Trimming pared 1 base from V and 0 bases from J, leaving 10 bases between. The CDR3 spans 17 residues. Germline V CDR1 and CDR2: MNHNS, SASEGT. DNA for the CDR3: TGTGCCAGCAGTGAAGGGGTTCCCAGCTCTGGGGCCAACGTCCTGACTTTC. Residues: CASSEGVPSSGANVLTF.

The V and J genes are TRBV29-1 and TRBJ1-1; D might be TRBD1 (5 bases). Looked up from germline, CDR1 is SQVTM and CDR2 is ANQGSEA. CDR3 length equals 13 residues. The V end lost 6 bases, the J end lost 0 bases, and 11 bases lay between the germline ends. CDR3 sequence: CSVVRQLNTEAFF. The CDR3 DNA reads TGCAGCGTGGTAAGACAGTTGAACACTGAAGCTTTCTTT.

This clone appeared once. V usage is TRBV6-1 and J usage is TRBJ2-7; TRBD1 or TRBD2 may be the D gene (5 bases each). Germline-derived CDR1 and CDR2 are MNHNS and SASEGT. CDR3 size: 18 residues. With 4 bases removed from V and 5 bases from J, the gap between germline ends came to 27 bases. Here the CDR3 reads CASSGRSQGRFLVNEQYF. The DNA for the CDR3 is TGTGCCAGCAGTGGGAGGTCTCAGGGAAGGTTCTTGGTTAACGAGCAGTACTTC.

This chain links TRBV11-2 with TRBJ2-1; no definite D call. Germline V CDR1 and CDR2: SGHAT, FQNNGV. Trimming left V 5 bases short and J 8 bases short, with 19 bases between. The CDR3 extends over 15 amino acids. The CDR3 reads CASSQGRSRSDEQFF. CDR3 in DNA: TGTGCCAGCAGCCAAGGACGGAGCCGCTCCGATGAGCAGTTCTTC.

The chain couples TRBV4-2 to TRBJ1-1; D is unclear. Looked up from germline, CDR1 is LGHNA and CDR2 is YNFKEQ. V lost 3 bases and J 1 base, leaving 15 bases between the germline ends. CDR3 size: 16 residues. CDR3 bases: TGTGCCAGCAGCCAGCCTGGGCGGGGAGGGAACACTGAAGCTTTCTTT. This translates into CASSQPGRGGNTEAFF.

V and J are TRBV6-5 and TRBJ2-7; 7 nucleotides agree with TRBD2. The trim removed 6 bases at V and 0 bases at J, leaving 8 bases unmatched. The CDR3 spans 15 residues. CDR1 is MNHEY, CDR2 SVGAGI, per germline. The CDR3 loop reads CASSKRLASSYEQYF. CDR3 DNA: TGTGCCAGCAGCAAAAGACTAGCTAGCTCCTACGAGCAGTACTTC.

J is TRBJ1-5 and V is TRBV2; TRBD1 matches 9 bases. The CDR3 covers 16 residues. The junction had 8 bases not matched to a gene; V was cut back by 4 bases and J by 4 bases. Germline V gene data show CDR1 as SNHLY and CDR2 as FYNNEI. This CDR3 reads CASSGPRQGGNQPQHF. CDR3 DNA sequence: TGTGCCAGCAGTGGGCCCCGACAGGGGGGGAATCAGCCCCAGCATTTT.

CDR3 sequence (DNA): TGTGCCAGCAGTCCGCGCTCCTACGAGCAGTACTTC. It specifies CASSPRSYEQYF. The chain recombines TRBV6-1 with TRBJ2-7, with D unresolved. Germline CDR1 and CDR2: MNHNS and SASEGT. The length of the CDR3 is 12 residues. Trimming left V 5 bases short and J 0 bases short, with 5 bases between.

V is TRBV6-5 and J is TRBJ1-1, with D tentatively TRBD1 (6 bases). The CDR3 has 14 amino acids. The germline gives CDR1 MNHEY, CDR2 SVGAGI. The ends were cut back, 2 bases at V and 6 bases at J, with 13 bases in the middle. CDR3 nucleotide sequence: TGTGCCAGCAGTTACACCCCGGACAGCCCTGAAGCTTTCTTT. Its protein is CASSYTPDSPEAFF.

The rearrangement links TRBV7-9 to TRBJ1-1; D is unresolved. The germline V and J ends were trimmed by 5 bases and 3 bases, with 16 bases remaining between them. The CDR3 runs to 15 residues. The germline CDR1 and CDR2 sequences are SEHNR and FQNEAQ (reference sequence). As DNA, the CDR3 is TGTGCCAGCAGCAAAATTACGACAACCTACACTGAAGCTTTCTTT. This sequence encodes CASSKITTTYTEAFF.

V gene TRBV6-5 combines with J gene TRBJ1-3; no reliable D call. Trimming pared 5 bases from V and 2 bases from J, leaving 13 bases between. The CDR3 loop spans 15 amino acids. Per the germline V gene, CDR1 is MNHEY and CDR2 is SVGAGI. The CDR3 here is CASSPSWLAGNTIYF. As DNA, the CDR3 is TGTGCCAGCAGTCCCTCGTGGTTGGCTGGAAACACCATATATTTT.

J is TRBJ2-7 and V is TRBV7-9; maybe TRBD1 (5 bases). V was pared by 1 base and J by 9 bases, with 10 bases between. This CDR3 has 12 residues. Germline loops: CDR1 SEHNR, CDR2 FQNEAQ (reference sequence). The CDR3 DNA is TGTGCCAGCAGCTTAGGAGACAGACGGCAGTACTTC. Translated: CASSLGDRRQYF.

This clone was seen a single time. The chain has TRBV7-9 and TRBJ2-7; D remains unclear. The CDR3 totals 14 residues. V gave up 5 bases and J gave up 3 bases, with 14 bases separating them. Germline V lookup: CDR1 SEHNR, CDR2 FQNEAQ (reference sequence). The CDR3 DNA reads TGTGCCAGCAGCCCCACCCTCCCTCTCTACGAGCAGTACTTC. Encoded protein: CASSPTLPLYEQYF.

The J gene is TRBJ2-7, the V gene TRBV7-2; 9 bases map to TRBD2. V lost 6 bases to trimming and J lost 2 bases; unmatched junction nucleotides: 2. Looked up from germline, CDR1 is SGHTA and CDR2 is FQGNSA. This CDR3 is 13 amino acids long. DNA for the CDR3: TGTGCCAGCAGGACTAGCGGTACCTACGAGCAGTACTTC. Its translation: CASRTSGTYEQYF.

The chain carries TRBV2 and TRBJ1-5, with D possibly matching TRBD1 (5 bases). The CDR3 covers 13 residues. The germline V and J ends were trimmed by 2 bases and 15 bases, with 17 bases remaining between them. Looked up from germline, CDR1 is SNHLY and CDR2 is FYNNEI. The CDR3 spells CASSENGPGPAHF. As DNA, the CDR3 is TGTGCCAGCAGTGAAAATGGTCCGGGACCCGCGCATTTT.

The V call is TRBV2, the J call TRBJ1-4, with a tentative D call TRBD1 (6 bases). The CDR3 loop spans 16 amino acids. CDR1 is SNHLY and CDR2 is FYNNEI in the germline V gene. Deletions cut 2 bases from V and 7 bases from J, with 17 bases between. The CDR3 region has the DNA TGTGCCAGCAGTGAACGACCGCCGTGGGGGGCTGAAAAACTGTTTTTT. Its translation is CASSERPPWGAEKLFF.

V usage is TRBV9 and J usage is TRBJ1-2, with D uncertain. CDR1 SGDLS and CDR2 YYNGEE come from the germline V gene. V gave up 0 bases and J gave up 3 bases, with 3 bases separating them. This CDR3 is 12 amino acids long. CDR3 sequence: CASSVEDYGYTF. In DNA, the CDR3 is TGTGCCAGCAGCGTAGAAGACTATGGCTACACCTTC.

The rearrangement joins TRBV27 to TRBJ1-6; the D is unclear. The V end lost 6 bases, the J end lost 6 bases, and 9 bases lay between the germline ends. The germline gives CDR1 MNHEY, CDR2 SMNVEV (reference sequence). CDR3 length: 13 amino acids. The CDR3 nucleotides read TGTGCCAGCAGCATCGACCCTAATTCACCCCTCCACTTT. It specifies CASSIDPNSPLHF.